This paragraph covers one T cell receptor beta chain sequence. No antigen is known for it. Deletions cut 5 bases from V and 2 bases from J, with 10 bases between. Germline V gene lookup returns CDR1 MDHEN and CDR2 SYDVKM. The CDR3 consists of 14 residues. The source of the sample is a study of shared clonotypes between healthy human individuals. Study findings and constraints: Rarefaction showed sorted-subset sequencing was incomplete despite large depth.

At deep level, the assay was performed. TCRdb's copy holds only in-frame clones and misses some; the assay was immunoSEQ multiplex PCR. The sample yields about 2.4 million clones, roughly 93% seen once. The J gene is TRBJ2-1, the V gene TRBV28; tentative D call: TRBD1 (6 bases). Source material: naive CD4+ T cells from PBMCs. Subset reported: CD45RA+ positively selected. The receptor comes from a man between 18 and 35 years old in good health. Some clones in this sample may be carry-over from other donors' samples. The CDR3 coding sequence is TGTGCCAGCAGTCAGGGGCTCCCCTACAATGAGCAGTTCTTC. Translated: CASSQGLPYNEQFF.